A selection of T cell receptor beta chains follows, all from one sample in a study of human thymus T cells. The protocol was immunoSEQ multiplex PCR, while the TCRdb copy is restricted to in-frame clones and leaves out a portion. The sample carries about 60,000 clones, around 94% recorded once. The sequenced sample consisted of blood. Receptors were obtained from a boy under three years old with a congenital heart defect but otherwise immunologically healthy. The CDR3 runs from the conserved cysteine through the conserved F or W. D genes are given only for firm matches. Clone sizes are given selectively: once, few, many, or a class where the clone is expanded.

clone_size,d_call,j_call,v_call,cdr3_length,cdr3_aa,cdr3_nt
once,.,TRBJ2-1,TRBV20-1,11,CSARDYNEQFF,TGCAGTGCTAGAGACTACAATGAGCAGTTCTTC
once,TRBD1,TRBJ1-2,TRBV6-6,11,CASDTGAGYTF,TGTGCCAGCGATACAGGGGCCGGCTACACCTTC
.,.,TRBJ2-1,TRBV5-1,13,CASKRGSYNEQFF,TGCGCCAGCAAAAGGGGCTCCTACAATGAGCAGTTCTTC
.,.,TRBJ2-2,TRBV7-2,15,CASSLVPRASGELFF,TGTGCCAGCAGCTTGGTACCGCGGGCGTCTGGGGAGCTGTTTTTT
.,.,TRBJ2-7,TRBV6-1,12,CASCSSSYEQYF,TGTGCCAGCTGTTCTAGTTCCTACGAGCAGTACTTC
.,.,TRBJ1-5,TRBV2,13,CASRVNSNQPQHF,TGTGCCAGCAGGGTAAATAGCAATCAGCCCCAGCATTTT
.,.,TRBJ1-2,TRBV5-1,14,CASSPGPAGYGYTF,TGCGCCAGCAGCCCTGGACCCGCGGGCTATGGCTACACCTTC
once,TRBD1,TRBJ1-2,TRBV19,13,CASGDRDNYGYTF,TGTGCCAGTGGGGACAGGGATAACTATGGCTACACCTTC
.,.,TRBJ2-7,TRBV10-1,18,CASSEGLMTAKSSYEQYF,TGCGCCAGCAGTGAAGGGTTGATGACGGCAAAGAGCTCCTACGAGCAGTACTTC
.,.,TRBJ1-1,TRBV28,17,CASSLWYEGGVDTEAFF,TGTGCCAGCAGTTTATGGTACGAAGGAGGGGTGGACACTGAAGCTTTCTTT
.,.,TRBJ1-3,TRBV21-1,15,CASSKEGDTGNTIYF,TGTGCCAGCAGCAAAGAGGGGGACACAGGAAACACCATATATTTT
.,TRBD2,TRBJ2-1,TRBV7-9,15,CASSPRRGGLNEQFF,TGTGCCAGCAGCCCAAGGCGGGGGGGCTTAAATGAGCAGTTCTTC
.,.,TRBJ1-5,TRBV6-1,15,CASSEAHLINQPQHF,TGTGCCAGCAGTGAAGCCCATTTGATAAATCAGCCCCAGCATTTT
few,TRBD2,TRBJ2-7,TRBV4-2,16,CASSPRGVVSSYEQYF,TGTGCCAGCAGCCCCCGGGGGGTTGTAAGCTCCTACGAGCAGTACTTC
.,.,TRBJ2-7,TRBV7-9,14,CASSLHTVTYEQYF,TGTGCCAGCAGCTTACACACAGTTACCTACGAGCAGTACTTC
.,.,TRBJ2-7,TRBV7-9,12,CASSLVLGEQYF,TGTGCCAGCAGCTTGGTTTTAGGGGAGCAGTACTTC
.,.,TRBJ2-1,TRBV2,15,CASSERLARYNEQFF,TGTGCCAGCAGTGAAAGGCTAGCGCGCTACAATGAGCAGTTCTTC
.,.,TRBJ2-3,TRBV7-9,16,CASSEPEGVSTDTQYF,TGTGCCAGCAGCGAACCCGAGGGGGTAAGCACAGATACGCAGTATTTT
.,TRBD1,TRBJ2-7,TRBV27,14,CASSLSGQSYEQYF,TGTGCCAGCAGTTTATCGGGACAGTCCTACGAGCAGTACTTC
.,.,TRBJ2-7,TRBV6-5,11,CASSYTYEQYF,TGTGCCAGCAGTTACACCTACGAGCAGTACTTC
.,.,TRBJ1-2,TRBV6-1,15,CASSEEPRARYGYTF,TGTGCCAGCAGTGAAGAGCCCAGGGCCCGCTATGGCTACACCTTC
.,.,TRBJ2-7,TRBV25-1,13,CASIQGGFYEQYF,TGTGCCAGCATTCAGGGAGGCTTCTACGAGCAGTACTTC
.,.,TRBJ2-7,TRBV10-3,15,CAISESRDWLYEQYF,TGTGCCATCAGTGAGTCCAGGGACTGGCTCTACGAGCAGTACTTC
.,TRBD2,TRBJ2-7,TRBV5-1,14,CASSTGLEPYEQYF,TGCGCCAGCAGCACCGGACTAGAGCCCTACGAGCAGTACTTC
.,TRBD2,TRBJ2-3,TRBV2,14,CASSRTSPLGTQYF,TGTGCCAGCAGTCGGACTAGCCCCCTAGGTACGCAGTATTTT